Below, 8 T cell receptor beta chains from the same sample are listed, as sequenced in a study of T cell responses to AZD1222 COVID-19 vaccine. Generated by immunoSEQ multiplex PCR, the TCRdb table keeps only in-frame clones and is missing some. In the table there are about 160,000 clones, 91% of which are singletons. The material sequenced was peripheral blood, taken on day 0 of AZD1222 vaccination. Receptor source: an adult in good health.

The chain links TRBV7-9 to TRBJ1-2; D gene ambiguous. The V gene lost 5 bases and the J gene lost 4 bases, with 11 bases spanning the gap. This CDR3 is 13 amino acids long. Germline V gene sequence: CDR1 SEHNR, CDR2 FQNEAQ (reference sequence). The CDR3 protein is CASSPESGYGYTF. CDR3 bases: TGTGCCAGCAGCCCCGAGAGCGGCTATGGCTACACCTTC.

This CDR3 reads CASSLALMGQPQHF. The CDR3 DNA reads TGTGCCAGCAGCTTAGCGCTAATGGGTCAGCCCCAGCATTTT. The chain has TRBV7-8 and TRBJ1-5; D remains unclear. The germline V gene encodes CDR1 SGHVS and CDR2 FQNEAQ. The germline V and J ends were trimmed by 0 bases and 6 bases, with 9 bases remaining between them. The CDR3 is 14 residues long.

The chain has TRBV14 and TRBJ1-6; 9 bases are shared with TRBD1. The V gene end was trimmed by 4 bases and the J gene end by 7 bases; junction bases not matched to a gene: 5. CDR1 and CDR2 (germline): SGHDN, FVKESK. This CDR3 comprises 15 residues. The CDR3 is CASSPWTGDNSPLHF. Written as DNA, the CDR3 is TGTGCCAGCAGCCCCTGGACAGGGGACAATTCACCCCTCCACTTT.

The gene calls are TRBV6-5 and TRBJ1-1; D is unclear. Per germline, CDR1 MNHEY and CDR2 SVGAGI. The CDR3 totals 14 residues. V was shortened by 6 bases and J by 1 base, with 12 bases between the two germline ends. The CDR3, as DNA: TGTGCCAGCAGCCTAGTCAGAACGAACACTGAAGCTTTCTTT. As protein: CASSLVRTNTEAFF.

This chain joins TRBV28 and TRBJ2-3; D perhaps matches TRBD2 (6 bases). This CDR3 has 15 residues. Looked up from germline, CDR1 is MDHEN and CDR2 is SYDVKM. Trimming shortened V by 8 bases and J by 7 bases, and 22 bases separated the two germline ends. CDR3 in amino acids: CASAGVSGVTHTQYF. The CDR3 nucleotides are TGTGCCAGCGCCGGCGTTAGCGGAGTAACTCATACGCAGTATTTT.

The rearrangement joins TRBV18 to TRBJ1-5; D not resolved. The V end lost 3 bases, the J end lost 9 bases, and 9 bases lay between the germline ends. There are 12 residues in the CDR3. From germline, CDR1 is KGHSH and CDR2 LQKENI. CDR3 sequence: CASSPPDRPQHF. Here the CDR3 DNA reads TGTGCCAGCTCACCTCCGGATAGGCCCCAGCATTTT.

The chain combines TRBV11-2 with TRBJ2-5, with no clear D. The CDR3 sequence is 13 residues long. V was clipped by 6 bases and J by 1 base, with 9 bases between them. Germline lookup yields CDR1 SGHAT and CDR2 FQNNGV. CDR3 residues: CASRKGSQETQYF. The CDR3 nucleotides are TGTGCCAGCAGAAAAGGGTCCCAAGAGACCCAGTACTTC.

J is TRBJ1-1 and V is TRBV24-1; D gene ambiguous. V lost 8 bases to trimming and J lost 0 bases, with 9 bases between them. The CDR3 is 13 amino acids. The germline CDR1 and CDR2 sequences are KGHDR and SFDVKD. The DNA for the CDR3 is TGTGCCACCACTAGTACCTTGAACACTGAAGCTTTCTTT. Translation: CATTSTLNTEAFF.